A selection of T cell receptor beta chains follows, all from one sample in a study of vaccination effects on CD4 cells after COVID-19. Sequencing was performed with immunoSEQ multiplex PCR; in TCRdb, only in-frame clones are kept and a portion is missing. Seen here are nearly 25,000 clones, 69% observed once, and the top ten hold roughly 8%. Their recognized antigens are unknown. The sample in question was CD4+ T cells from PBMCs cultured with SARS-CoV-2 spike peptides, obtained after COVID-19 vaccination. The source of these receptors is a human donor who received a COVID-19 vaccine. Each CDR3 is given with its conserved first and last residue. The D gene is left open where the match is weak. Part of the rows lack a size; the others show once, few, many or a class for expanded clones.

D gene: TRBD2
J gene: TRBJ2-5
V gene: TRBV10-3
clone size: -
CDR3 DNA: TGTGCCATCAGTGAGTCGGGCAGGGAGGGAGAGACCCAGTACTTC
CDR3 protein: CAISESGREGETQYF

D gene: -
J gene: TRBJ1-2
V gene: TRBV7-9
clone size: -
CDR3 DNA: TGTGCCAGCAGCTGGGGGGGGGAGGCCGGCTACACCTTC
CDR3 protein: CASSWGGEAGYTF

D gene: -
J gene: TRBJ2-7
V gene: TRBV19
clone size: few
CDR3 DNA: TGTGCCAGTAGTAAAGCAGGTAGGGCCTACGAGCAGTACTTC
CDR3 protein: CASSKAGRAYEQYF

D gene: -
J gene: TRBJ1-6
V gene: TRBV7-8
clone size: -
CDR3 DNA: TGTGCCAGCAGCCCTAGAGGACTGATCCTAAATTCACCCCTCCACTTT
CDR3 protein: CASSPRGLILNSPLHF

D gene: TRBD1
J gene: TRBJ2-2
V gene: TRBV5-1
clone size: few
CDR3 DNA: TGCGCCAGCAGCATCGGACAGGACACCGGGGAGCTGTTTTTT
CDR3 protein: CASSIGQDTGELFF

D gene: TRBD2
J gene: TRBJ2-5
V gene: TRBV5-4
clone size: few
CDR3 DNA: TGTGCCAGCAGCCCGGGACTAGCGGGAGGGCCGGAGGAGACCCAGTACTTC
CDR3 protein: CASSPGLAGGPEETQYF

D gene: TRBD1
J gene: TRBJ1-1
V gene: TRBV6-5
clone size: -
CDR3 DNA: TGTGCCAGCAGTTACTTGACAGGGACTGAAGCTTTCTTT
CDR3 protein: CASSYLTGTEAFF

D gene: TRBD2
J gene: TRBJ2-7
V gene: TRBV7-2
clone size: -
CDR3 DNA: TGTGCCAGCAGCTTAGAAGGACTAGCGGGAGGGAGGGAGCAGTACTTC
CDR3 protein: CASSLEGLAGGREQYF

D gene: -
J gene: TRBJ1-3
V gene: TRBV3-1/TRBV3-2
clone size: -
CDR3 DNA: TGTGCCAGCAGTCGACAGCGCTCTGGAAACACCATATATTTT
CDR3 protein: CASSRQRSGNTIYF

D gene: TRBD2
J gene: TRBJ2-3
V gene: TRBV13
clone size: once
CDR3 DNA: TGTGCCAGCAGCTTAGCCCTACTAGCGAACCCTGGGGATACGCAGTATTTT
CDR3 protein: CASSLALLANPGDTQYF

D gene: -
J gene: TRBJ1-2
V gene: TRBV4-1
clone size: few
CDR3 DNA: TGCGCCAGCAGCCAAGTGGTTGGGTTTTCGGGGGGCTACACCTTC
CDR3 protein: CASSQVVGFSGGYTF

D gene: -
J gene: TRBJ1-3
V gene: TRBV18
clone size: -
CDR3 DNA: TGTGCCAGCTCGGAGGGTGTAACTGGAAACACCATATATTTT
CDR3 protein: CASSEGVTGNTIYF

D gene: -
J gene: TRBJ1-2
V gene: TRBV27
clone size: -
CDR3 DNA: TGTGCCAGCAGTTTATTAGCGGGGGCCTATGGCTACACCTTC
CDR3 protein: CASSLLAGAYGYTF

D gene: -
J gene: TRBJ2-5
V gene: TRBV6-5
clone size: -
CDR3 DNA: TGTGCCAGCAGTCAAAACAGGGTACAGTACTTC
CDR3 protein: CASSQNRVQYF

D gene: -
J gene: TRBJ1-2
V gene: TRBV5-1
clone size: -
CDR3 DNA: TGCGCCAGCAGCTACGACAGCTATGGCTACACCTTC
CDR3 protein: CASSYDSYGYTF

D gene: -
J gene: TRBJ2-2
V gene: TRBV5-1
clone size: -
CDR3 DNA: TGCGCCAGCAGCTTGAGGCCGAGCGAGGCCGGGGAGCTGTTTTTT
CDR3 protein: CASSLRPSEAGELFF

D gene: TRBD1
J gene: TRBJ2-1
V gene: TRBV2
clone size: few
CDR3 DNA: TGTGCCAGCGGAACAGGGACAGGGGGTCTCTTC
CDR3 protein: CASGTGTGGLF

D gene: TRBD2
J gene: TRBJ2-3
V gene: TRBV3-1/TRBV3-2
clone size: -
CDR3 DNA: TGTGCCAGCAGCCAAGATCTGGCGGGGGGTCGGTGGGATACGCAGTATTTT
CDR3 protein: CASSQDLAGGRWDTQYF

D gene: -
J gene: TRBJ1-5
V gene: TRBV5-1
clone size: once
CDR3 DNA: TGCGCCAGCAGCTTCGACGGACGGAATCAGCCCCAGCATTTT
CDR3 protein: CASSFDGRNQPQHF

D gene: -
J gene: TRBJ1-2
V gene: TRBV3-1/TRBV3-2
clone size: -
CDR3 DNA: TGTGCCAGCAGCCAAGTGGTTTCAGGGTCCGTTGGCTACACCTTC
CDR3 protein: CASSQVVSGSVGYTF

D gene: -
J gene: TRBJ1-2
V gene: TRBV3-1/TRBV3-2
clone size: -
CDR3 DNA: TGTGCCAGCGGGGAGGGATTGATCTATGGCTACACCTTC
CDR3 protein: CASGEGLIYGYTF

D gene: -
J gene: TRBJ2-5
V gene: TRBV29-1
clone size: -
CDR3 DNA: TGCAGCGTTGAAGCTACAGGTTTGGAGACCCAGTACTTC
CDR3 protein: CSVEATGLETQYF

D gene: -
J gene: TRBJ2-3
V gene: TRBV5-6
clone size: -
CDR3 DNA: TGTGCCAGCAGCTTTAATCCCCAGCAGGCGCAGTATTTT
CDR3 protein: CASSFNPQQAQYF

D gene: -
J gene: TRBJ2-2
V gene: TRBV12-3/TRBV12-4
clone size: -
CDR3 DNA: TGTGCCAGCAGGCATGGGGACACCGGGGAGCTGTTTTTT
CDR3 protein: CASRHGDTGELFF

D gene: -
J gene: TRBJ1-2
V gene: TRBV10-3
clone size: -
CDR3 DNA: TGTGCCATCAGTGGTCCCAATAACTATGGCTACACCTTC
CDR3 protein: CAISGPNNYGYTF

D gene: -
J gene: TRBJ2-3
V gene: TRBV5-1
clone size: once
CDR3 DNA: TGCGCCAGCAGCTTGGAGGCCCCCGGCACAGATACGCAGTATTTT
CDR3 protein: CASSLEAPGTDTQYF

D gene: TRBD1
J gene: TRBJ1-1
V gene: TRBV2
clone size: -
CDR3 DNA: TGTGCCAGCAGTCAGCAGGACAGGGGTAAAGCTTTCTTT
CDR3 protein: CASSQQDRGKAFF

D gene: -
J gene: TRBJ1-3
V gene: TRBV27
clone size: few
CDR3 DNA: TGTGCCAGCAGCCGGAAGTGGGGGGGGCAATCCAGAAACACCATATATTTT
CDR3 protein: CASSRKWGGQSRNTIYF

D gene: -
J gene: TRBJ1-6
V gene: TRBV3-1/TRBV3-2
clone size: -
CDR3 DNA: TGTGCCAGCAGCCAGTCTGAGACGGGTGGCACCCTCCACTTT
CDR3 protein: CASSQSETGGTLHF

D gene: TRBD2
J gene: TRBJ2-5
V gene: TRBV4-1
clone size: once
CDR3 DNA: TGCGCCAGCAGCCAAGCCTCGACTAGCGGGGGGTTTGAGACCCAGTACTTC
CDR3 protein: CASSQASTSGGFETQYF

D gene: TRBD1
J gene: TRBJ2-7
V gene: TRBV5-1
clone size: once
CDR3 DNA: TGCGCCAGCAGCATCCGACAGGGCGAATACTACGAGCAGTACTTC
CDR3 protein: CASSIRQGEYYEQYF